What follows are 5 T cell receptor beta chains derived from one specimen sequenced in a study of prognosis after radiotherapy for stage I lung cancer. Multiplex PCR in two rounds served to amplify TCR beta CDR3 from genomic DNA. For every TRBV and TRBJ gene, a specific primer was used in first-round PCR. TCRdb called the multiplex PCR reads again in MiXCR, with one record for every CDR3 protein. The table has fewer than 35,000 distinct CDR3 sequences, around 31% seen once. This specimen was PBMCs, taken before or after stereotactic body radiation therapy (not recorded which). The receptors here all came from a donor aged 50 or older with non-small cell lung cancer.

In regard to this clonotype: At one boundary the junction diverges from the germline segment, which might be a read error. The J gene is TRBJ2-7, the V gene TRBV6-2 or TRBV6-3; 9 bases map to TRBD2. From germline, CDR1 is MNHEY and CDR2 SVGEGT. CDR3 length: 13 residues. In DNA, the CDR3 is TGTGCCAGCAGGACGGGACTAGCATACGAGAAGTACTTC. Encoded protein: CASRTGLAYEKYF.

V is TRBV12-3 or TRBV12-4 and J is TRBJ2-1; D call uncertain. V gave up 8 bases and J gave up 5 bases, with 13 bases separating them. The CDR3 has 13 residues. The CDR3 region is CASGQLQHNEQFF. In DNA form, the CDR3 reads TGTGCCAGCGGTCAGCTACAGCACAATGAGCAGTTCTTC.

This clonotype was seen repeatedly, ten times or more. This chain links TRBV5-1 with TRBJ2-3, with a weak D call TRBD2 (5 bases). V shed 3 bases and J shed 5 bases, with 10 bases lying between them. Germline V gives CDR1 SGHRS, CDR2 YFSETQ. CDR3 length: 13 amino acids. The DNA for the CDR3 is TGCGCCAGCAGCTCGTTGAGGGTAGATACGCAGTATTTT. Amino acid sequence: CASSSLRVDTQYF.

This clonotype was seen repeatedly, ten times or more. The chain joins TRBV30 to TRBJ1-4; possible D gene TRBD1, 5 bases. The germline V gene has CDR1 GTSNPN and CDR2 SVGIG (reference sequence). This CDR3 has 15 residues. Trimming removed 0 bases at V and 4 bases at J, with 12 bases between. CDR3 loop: CAWSVRRTNNEKLFF. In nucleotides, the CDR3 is TGTGCCTGGAGTGTACGTCGGACAAATAATGAAAAACTGTTTTTT.

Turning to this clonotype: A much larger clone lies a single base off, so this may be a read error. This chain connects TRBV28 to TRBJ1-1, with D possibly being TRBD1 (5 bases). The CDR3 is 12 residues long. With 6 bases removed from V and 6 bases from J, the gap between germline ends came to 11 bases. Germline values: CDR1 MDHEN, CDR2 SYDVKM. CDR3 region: CASRPGAPEAFF. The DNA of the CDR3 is TGTGCCAGCAGACCTGGGGCCCCTGAAGCTTTCTTT.